The text below deals with one TCR beta chain. What it binds is not known. Generated by immunoSEQ multiplex PCR, the TCRdb table keeps only in-frame clones and is missing some. The sample has around 450,000 clones; roughly 87% are singletons. Treatment here: roughly 18 received Ad26.COV2.S at low or high dose, single or two shots; five or six received placebo; per-sample allocation not given. Day 63 after the first injection of vaccine or placebo was the sampling time. This record comes from a study of Ad26.COV2.S vaccination and SARS-CoV-2 variants. Study-level background: Donor was one of the participants in the Ad26.COV2.S arm of the COV1001 trial. Study results and caveats: Participants given vaccine showed non-spike TCR breadth similar to that of placebo recipients.

V was cut by 5 bases and J by 4 bases, with 11 bases left in between. CDR3 length: 13 residues. Germline CDR1 and CDR2: SGHNT and YENEEA. This sequence originates from a person between 18 and 65 years old who received the Ad26.COV2.S COVID-19 vaccine or a placebo. This specimen consisted of peripheral blood, obtained in a trial of Ad26.COV2.S vaccine versus placebo. The chain combines TRBV11-3 with TRBJ1-2, with a possible D match to TRBD1 (5 bases). The CDR3 sequence: CASSHNGGYGYTF. In nucleotides, the CDR3 is TGTGCCAGCAGCCATAACGGGGGCTATGGCTACACCTTC.